This T cell receptor (beta chain) was identified in a study of T-cell memory formation after mild COVID-19. TCRdb redid the calling of the 5' RACE reads with MiXCR, one entry per CDR3 protein. The sample records under 600,000 distinct CDR3 sequences, less than 25% being singletons. Trimming stripped 3 bases from V and 3 bases from J, with 16 bases between. The CDR3 has 16 amino acids. This sequence joins TRBV12-3 or TRBV12-4 and TRBJ2-3; D might be TRBD2 (6 bases). The TCR sequence derives from an adult woman who had mild COVID-19 (a few samples of this study predate the infection). Cell type and time point are not known. The sample comprised PBMCs or a T cell subset sorted from them (not recorded which). The CDR3 protein is CASSFPSGGRTDTQYF. Written as DNA, the CDR3 is TGTGCCAGCAGTTTCCCCTCCGGGGGTCGGACAGATACGCAGTATTTT.